This T cell receptor (beta chain) emerged from a study of cytomegalovirus exposure and HLA in healthy donors. Study overall: Unique TCRs from HLA-typed donors, around 93 million of them, were held in an early data release.

CDR1 is LNHDA and CDR2 is SQIVND in the germline V gene (reference sequence). This CDR3 is 14 amino acids long. Trimming left V 5 bases short and J 8 bases short, with 18 bases between. Primers: 60 Vbeta forward and 13 Jbeta reverse. Libraries were prepared by immunoSEQ multiplex PCR; TCRdb keeps only in-frame clonotypes and omits some of them. In the table there are 130,000 to 150,000 clones, around 78% of which are singletons. Findings of the study overall: It was reported in a later analysis that an Asian-associated ancestry cluster showed fewer N-insertions than the 666-donor mean. Despite most TCR sequences being rare, some public TCRs occurred in many donors.

Of note for this clone: Its antigen is as yet unknown.

Sequenced material: PBMCs. The rearrangement joins TRBV19 to TRBJ1-2; the D gene is possibly TRBD1 (5 bases). This receptor was obtained from a male donor in good health and CMV-seronegative. Here the CDR3 reads CASSPRASLGGYTF. The CDR3 DNA follows: TGTGCCAGTAGTCCCAGGGCTTCTCTGGGAGGCTACACCTTC. Variable domain in full (rest from reference TRBV19 and TRBJ1-2): DGGITQSPKYLFRKEGQNVTLSCEQNLNHDAMYWYRQDPGQGLRLIYYSQIVNDFQKGDIAEGYSVSREKKESFPLTVTSAQKNPTAFYLCASSPRASLGGYTFGSGTRLTVV.